Listed below are T cell receptor beta chains from one sample, sequenced in a study of T-cell reconstitution after alpha-beta-depleted transplantation in children. TCRdb re-derived calls from the PCR reads in MiXCR, one entry per CDR3 protein. The top ten hold approximately 7% of the sample, which has fewer than 350,000 distinct CDR3 sequences, over 9% seen once. The sequences come from PBMCs, collected before TCRalphabeta/CD19-depleted stem cell transplant. These receptors came from a boy younger than two with acute myeloid leukemia, due to receive a stem cell transplant. Both conserved end residues are part of each CDR3. The D gene is left open where the match is weak. The size field is filled for only some rows; it gives once, few, many or a size class.

clone_size,d_call,j_call,v_call,cdr3_nt,cdr3_aa
many,.,TRBJ2-7,TRBV21-1,TGTGCCAGCAGCAAAGCGCTTGGCGGGACAGCCCTCTCCTACGAGCAGTACTTC,CASSKALGGTALSYEQYF
many,.,TRBJ2-5,TRBV28,TGTGCCAGCAGTTTATGGAGGGCAGGCCAAGAGACCCAGTACTTC,CASSLWRAGQETQYF
many,.,TRBJ2-2,TRBV4-2,TGTGCCAGCAGCCAAGAGCGGCGTCAGAAGAACACCGGGGAGCTGTTTTTT,CASSQERRQKNTGELFF
many,.,TRBJ2-7,TRBV28,TGTGCCAGCAGTTTTGGTCCGGGTCAACTAACCTACGAGCAGTACTTC,CASSFGPGQLTYEQYF
many,.,TRBJ2-1,TRBV27,TGTGCCAGCCGTGGGTTGGGAGCCCAAAGCAATGAGCAGTTCTTC,CASRGLGAQSNEQFF
many,TRBD2,TRBJ2-3,TRBV12-3/TRBV12-4,TGTGCCAGCAGTTTAGTGCGCGGGGGGCTCACAGATACGCAGTATTTT,CASSLVRGGLTDTQYF
many,.,TRBJ2-1,TRBV20-1,TGCAGTGCTAGCCCCCCGGCGAACTACCTTGGACAGTTCTTC,CSASPPANYLGQFF
many,TRBD2,TRBJ2-3,TRBV5-6,TGTGCCAGCAGCTTGGCGGGGGGGACGCAGTATTTT,CASSLAGGTQYF
many,TRBD2,TRBJ2-3,TRBV4-3,TGCGCCAGCAGCCGTACCGGGACTAGCGGGAGATCGGATACGCAGTATTTT,CASSRTGTSGRSDTQYF
many,.,TRBJ2-3,TRBV25-1,TGTGCCAGCAGTGAATTGGCGGTGACAACTACCTACACAGATACGCAGTATTTT,CASSELAVTTTYTDTQYF
many,.,TRBJ2-7,TRBV12-3/TRBV12-4,TGTGCCAGCAGTTTAGGCCGCCGGGAAAATTACGAGCAGTACTTC,CASSLGRRENYEQYF
few,.,TRBJ2-5,TRBV5-1,TGCGCCAGCAGCTGGGGGGCTAGGAGTGAGACCCAGTACTTC,CASSWGARSETQYF
few,TRBD2,TRBJ2-1,TRBV3-1,TGTGCCAGCAGCCAAATAGCGGGGGGGTCCTACAATGAGCAGTTCTTC,CASSQIAGGSYNEQFF
.,.,TRBJ2-7,TRBV5-1,TGCGCCAGCAGCTTGGACGCGGCGGGCATTACCTACGAGCAGTACTTC,CASSLDAAGITYEQYF
.,TRBD2,TRBJ2-5,TRBV2,TGTGCCAGCAGTGAACCCGAACTAGCGAGCCAAGAGACCCAGTACTTC,CASSEPELASQETQYF
many,.,TRBJ1-1,TRBV7-3,TGTGCCAGCAGCCCAGGGCCCTGGACTGAAGCTTTCTTT,CASSPGPWTEAFF
many,TRBD1,TRBJ2-5,TRBV10-3,TGTGCCATCAGCGGGACAGGGGTGGAGACCCAGTACTTC,CAISGTGVETQYF
many,TRBD2,TRBJ2-7,TRBV7-3,TGTGCCAGCAGCCCCGGGGGGGCCTTCCTCTACGAGCAGTACTTC,CASSPGGAFLYEQYF
many,.,TRBJ2-1,TRBV30,TGTGCCTGGAGTGTCGGAGGGTTTAATGAGCAGTTCTTC,CAWSVGGFNEQFF
many,.,TRBJ2-7,TRBV11-1,TGTGCCAGCAGCTTAGACGGCCCCCAGTACTTC,CASSLDGPQYF
many,.,TRBJ1-2,TRBV7-2,TGTGCCAGCAGCTTGATAGGGGGCTATGGCTACACCTTC,CASSLIGGYGYTF
few,.,TRBJ1-1,TRBV6-2/TRBV6-3,TGTGCCAGCAGTTACTCCCCCGCTGAAGCTTTCTTT,CASSYSPAEAFF
.,.,TRBJ2-7,TRBV7-6,TGTGCCAGCAGCTCCGGGACACTCTACGAGCAGTACTTC,CASSSGTLYEQYF
few,.,TRBJ2-7,TRBV5-4,TGTGCCAGCAGCCCGAGCAGGGTCCCCTACGAGCAGTACTTC,CASSPSRVPYEQYF
.,.,TRBJ1-6,TRBV20-1,TGCAGTGCTAGAGAGTTAGCGGTTTCACCCCTCCACTTT,CSARELAVSPLHF
many,TRBD1,TRBJ1-2,TRBV6-1,TGTGCCAGCAGTCTCCGGGACAGGGGAGGCTATGGCTACACCTTC,CASSLRDRGGYGYTF
many,.,TRBJ2-3,TRBV20-1,TGCAGTGCCCCCTCTAAGGGACGGCTGGCTGGGGCAGATACGCAGTATTTT,CSAPSKGRLAGADTQYF
.,.,TRBJ1-3,TRBV28,TGTGCCAGCAGTTCCCTCTTTGTCCCTGGAAACACCATATATTTT,CASSSLFVPGNTIYF
many,.,TRBJ2-1,TRBV19,TGTGCCAGTAGTATAGGAGTGGGTAGGCGGATTGAGCAGTTCTTC,CASSIGVGRRIEQFF
few,.,TRBJ2-1,TRBV5-1,TGCGCCAGCAGCGGGGACTCGGCCTACAATGAGCAGTTCTTC,CASSGDSAYNEQFF
.,TRBD2,TRBJ2-7,TRBV6-2/TRBV6-3,TGTGCCAGCAGTTACCGACTAGCGCCCACCTACGAGCAGTACTTC,CASSYRLAPTYEQYF
many,.,TRBJ2-3,TRBV24-1,TGTGCCACCAGTGTCGGAGGGGGCTCATATACGCAGTATTTT,CATSVGGGSYTQYF
many,TRBD2,TRBJ2-5,TRBV20-1,TGCAGTGCTCCGGGACTAGCGGGAAGAGAGACCCAGTACTTC,CSAPGLAGRETQYF
.,.,TRBJ2-5,TRBV12-3/TRBV12-4,TGTGCCAGCACCAGGGGACACAAAGAGACCCAGTACTTC,CASTRGHKETQYF
few,.,TRBJ1-5,TRBV6-1,TGTGCCAGCAGTGAAGTTGACAGAAGCTATAGCAAGCCCCAGCATTTT,CASSEVDRSYSKPQHF
many,.,TRBJ2-1,TRBV6-2/TRBV6-3,TGTGCCAGCAGGCCAGGGCGGAATGAGCAGTTCTTC,CASRPGRNEQFF
many,TRBD1,TRBJ2-5,TRBV10-3,TGTGCCATCAGTGAGGCAGGGGGAGAGACCCAGTACTTC,CAISEAGGETQYF